The clone carrying this T cell receptor beta chain has a handful of counts. What it recognizes is unknown. The J segment lost 2 bases and the V segment lost 1 base, leaving 1 base of the junction unmatched. CDR1 is LNHDA, CDR2 SQIVND, per germline (reference sequence). This CDR3 contains 14 residues. This entry is derived from a study of T cell repertoires in cytomegalovirus infection. Overall study: It can be stated that public TCR beta signatures indicated CMV infection as well as a matching HLA type. Broader study findings: Using cumulative public TCR beta family frequency, the authors identified those who carried CMV together with the relevant HLA. HLA-C-restricted, CMV-specific TCR beta clonotypes were dominant ex vivo.

MiXCR, applied by TCRdb to the reads, yields one record per CDR3 protein. In the table there are 35,000 or so distinct CDR3 sequences, 52% of which are singletons. The TCR sequence derives from a human donor in good health (CMV status not recorded). Some clones in this sample may be carry-over from other donors' samples. The sample consisted of CD8+ T cells from cultured PBMCs, taken from culture after CMV antigen stimulation. This chain joins TRBV19 and TRBJ2-7, with 8 positions matching TRBD2. The CDR3 loop is CASSIAGGPYEQYF. CDR3 DNA: TGTGCCAGTAGTATAGCGGGAGGGCCCTACGAGCAGTACTTC.